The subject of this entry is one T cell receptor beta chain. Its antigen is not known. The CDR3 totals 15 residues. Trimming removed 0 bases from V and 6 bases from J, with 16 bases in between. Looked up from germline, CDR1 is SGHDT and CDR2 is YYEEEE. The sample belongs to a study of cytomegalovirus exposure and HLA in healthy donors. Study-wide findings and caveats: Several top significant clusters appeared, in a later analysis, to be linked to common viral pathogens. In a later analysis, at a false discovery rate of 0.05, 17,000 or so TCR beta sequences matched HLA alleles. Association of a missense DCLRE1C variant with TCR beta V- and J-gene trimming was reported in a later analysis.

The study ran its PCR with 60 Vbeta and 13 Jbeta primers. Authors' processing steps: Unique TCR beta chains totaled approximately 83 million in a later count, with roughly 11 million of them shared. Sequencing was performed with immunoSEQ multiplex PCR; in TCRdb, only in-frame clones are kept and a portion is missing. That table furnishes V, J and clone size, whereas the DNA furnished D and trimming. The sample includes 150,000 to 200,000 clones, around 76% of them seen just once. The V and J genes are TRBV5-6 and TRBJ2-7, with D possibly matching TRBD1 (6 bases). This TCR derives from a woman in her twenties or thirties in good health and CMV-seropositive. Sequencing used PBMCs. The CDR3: CASSLVTVGRGEQYF. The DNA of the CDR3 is TGTGCCAGCAGCTTGGTGACAGTCGGCAGGGGCGAGCAGTACTTC.